The present entry profiles one T cell receptor beta chain with its context. Profiling relied on immunoSEQ multiplex PCR, and the TCRdb table lists in-frame clones only, not all of them. The sample consists of roughly 100,000 clones, around nine tenths of them appearing once. The sample originates from a study of OX40 agonist ivuxolimab in advanced cancers. Trimming pared 3 bases from V and 7 bases from J, leaving 13 bases between. Looked up from germline, CDR1 is MDHEN and CDR2 is SYDVKM. The CDR3 has 14 amino acids. Sequenced here: CD4+ or CD8+ T cells sorted from blood, sampled in a trial of the OX40 agonist ivuxolimab. The source of this sequence is an adult with an advanced solid tumor such as melanoma, head and neck, liver or kidney cancer. This sequence joins TRBV28 and TRBJ1-5; maybe TRBD1 (6 bases). This chain's CDR3 is CASSLGRGGQPQHF. CDR3 sequence (DNA): TGTGCCAGCAGTTTGGGTAGGGGGGGCCAGCCCCAGCATTTT.